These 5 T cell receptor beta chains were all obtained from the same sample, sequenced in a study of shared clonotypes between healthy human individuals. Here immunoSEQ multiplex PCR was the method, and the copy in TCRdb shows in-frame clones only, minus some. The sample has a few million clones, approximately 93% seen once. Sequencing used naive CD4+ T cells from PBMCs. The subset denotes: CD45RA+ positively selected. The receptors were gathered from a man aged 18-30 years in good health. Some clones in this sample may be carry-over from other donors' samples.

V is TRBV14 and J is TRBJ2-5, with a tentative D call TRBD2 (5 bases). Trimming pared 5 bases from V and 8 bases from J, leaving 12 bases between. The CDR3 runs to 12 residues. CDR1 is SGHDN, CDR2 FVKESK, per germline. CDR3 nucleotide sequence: TGTGCCAGCAGCTCGGAAACGGGAACCCAGTACTTC. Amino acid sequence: CASSSETGTQYF. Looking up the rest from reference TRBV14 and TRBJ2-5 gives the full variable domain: EAGVTQFPSHSVIEKGQTVTLRCDPISGHDNLYWYRRVMGKEIKFLLHFVKESKQDESGMPNNRFLAERTGGTYSTLKVQPAELEDSGVYFCASSSETGTQYFGPGTRLLVL.

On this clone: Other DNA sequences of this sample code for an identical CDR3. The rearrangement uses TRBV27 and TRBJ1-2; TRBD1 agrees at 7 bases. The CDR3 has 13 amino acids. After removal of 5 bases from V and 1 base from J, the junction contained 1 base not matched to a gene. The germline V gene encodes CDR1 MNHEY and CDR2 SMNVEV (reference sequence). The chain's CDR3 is CASSRQGNYGYTF. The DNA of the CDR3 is TGTGCCAGCAGTCGACAGGGTAACTATGGCTACACCTTC.

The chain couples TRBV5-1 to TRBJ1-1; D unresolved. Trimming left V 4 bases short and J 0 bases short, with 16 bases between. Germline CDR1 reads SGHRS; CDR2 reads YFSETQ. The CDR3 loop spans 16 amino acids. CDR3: CASSPLVGRLNTEAFF. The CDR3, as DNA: TGCGCCAGCAGCCCACTCGTTGGACGCCTGAACACTGAAGCTTTCTTT.

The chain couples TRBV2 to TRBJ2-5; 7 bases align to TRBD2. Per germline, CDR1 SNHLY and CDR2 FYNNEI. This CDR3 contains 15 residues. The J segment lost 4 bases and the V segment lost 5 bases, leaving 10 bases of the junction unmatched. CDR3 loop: CASSTHSGWVETQYF. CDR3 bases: TGTGCCAGCAGTACCCATAGCGGGTGGGTAGAGACCCAGTACTTC.

CDR3 DNA: TGTGCCAGCAGTTTATTCTGGGGACAGAACACTGAAGCTTTCTTT. Translation gives CASSLFWGQNTEAFF. This chain uses TRBV28 with TRBJ1-1; TRBD1 is a possible D gene (6 bases). Trimming shortened V by 1 base and J by 1 base, and 10 bases separated the two germline ends. This CDR3 has 15 amino acids. CDR1 and CDR2 from the germline V gene are MDHEN and SYDVKM.